This T cell receptor (beta chain) was recovered during a study of T cells in Graves' hyperthyroidism and ophthalmopathy. Germline lookup yields CDR1 LGHNA and CDR2 YNFKEQ. V shed 0 bases and J shed 1 base, with 9 bases lying between them. The CDR3 has 15 residues. RNA transcripts served as the template for amplifying TCR beta CDR3 regions. In the first-round RT-PCR of the TCR CDR3, the HTBI primer set was used. From the multiplex PCR reads, TCRdb called clonotypes with MiXCR, one entry per CDR3 protein. Here the sample spans hundreds of thousands of distinct CDR3 sequences, roughly 37% being singletons. This clonotype has just one count.

The specimen sequenced was blood. The TCR originated in a man between 18 and 29 years old with Graves' hyperthyroidism. The gene calls are TRBV4-2 and TRBJ1-2, with D uncertain. The CDR3 region is CASSQDRLFNYGYTF. The CDR3 DNA follows: TGTGCCAGCAGCCAAGACAGGCTCTTTAACTATGGCTACACCTTC.